A single sample is the source of the 27 T cell receptor beta chains below, sequenced in a study of shared clonotypes between healthy human individuals. The data were produced by immunoSEQ multiplex PCR, yet TCRdb's version contains in-frame clones alone and is incomplete. Of millions of clones listed, 85% to 95% are singletons. The sequencing input was naive CD4+ T cells sorted from blood. Stated subset: CD45RA+ positively selected. All receptors come from a man between 18 and 29 years old in good health.

The V gene is TRBV6-5, the J gene TRBJ2-1, with 7 positions matching TRBD1. V trimming: 7 bases; J trimming: 2 bases; junction bases outside the gene matches: 8. This CDR3 is 15 amino acids long. Per germline, CDR1 MNHEY and CDR2 SVGAGI. CDR3 loop: CASTIRQGAYNEQFF. CDR3 nucleotides: TGTGCCAGCACTATTCGACAGGGAGCCTACAATGAGCAGTTCTTC.

On this clone: Sequence at one end of the junction differs from germline and may be a read error. The chain joins TRBV28 to TRBJ2-3; D gene ambiguous. The CDR3 sequence is 11 residues long. Germline values: CDR1 MDHEN, CDR2 SYDVKM. The DNA for the CDR3 is TGTGCCAGCAGTTCATCCGGGCCCCCTGCTTTT. This codes for CASSSSGPPAF.

V gene TRBV7-9 combines with J gene TRBJ2-3, with 11 bases identical to TRBD2. The CDR3 loop spans 15 amino acids. CDR1 SEHNR and CDR2 FQNEAQ come from the germline V gene (reference sequence). V was pared by 5 bases and J by 2 bases, with 3 bases of the junction left unmatched. CDR3 loop: CASSQLAGDTDTQYF. In DNA, the CDR3 is TGTGCCAGCAGCCAACTAGCGGGGGACACAGATACGCAGTATTTT.

This sequence joins TRBV10-3 and TRBJ2-1, with 10 bases matching TRBD2. The CDR3 is 14 residues long. Trimming cost V 6 bases and J 12 bases; bases outside gene matches: 11. Germline-derived CDR1 and CDR2 are ENHRY and SYGVKD. The CDR3 region has the DNA TGTGCCATCAGCGAAGGGGCTAGCGGGAGTGGGCAGTTCTTC. Translating gives CAISEGASGSGQFF.

This chain connects TRBV18 to TRBJ2-1; D is perhaps TRBD1 (6 bases). The V end was cut by 0 bases, the J end by 0 bases, with 12 bases between. The CDR3 has 17 amino acids. Per germline, CDR1 KGHSH and CDR2 LQKENI. In nucleotides, the CDR3 is TGTGCCAGCTCACCACCTCAGGGGTTATACTCCTACAATGAGCAGTTCTTC. Protein product: CASSPPQGLYSYNEQFF.

The chain links TRBV29-1 to TRBJ1-1; D is possibly TRBD1 (6 bases). The germline gives CDR1 SQVTM, CDR2 ANQGSEA. Trimming cost V 7 bases and J 0 bases, with 12 bases left between them. CDR3 length: 13 amino acids. The CDR3 DNA follows: TGCAGCGCCGGACAGCTTATGAACACTGAAGCTTTCTTT. It yields the protein CSAGQLMNTEAFF.

The gene calls are TRBV27 and TRBJ1-6; no clear D. This CDR3 region has 17 residues. The germline V gene encodes CDR1 MNHEY and CDR2 SMNVEV (reference sequence). V was cut by 0 bases and J by 7 bases, with 16 bases left in between. The CDR3 bases are TGTGCCAGCAGTTTATCCCCCGTGGTCGGCCCGAATTCACCCCTCCACTTT. Protein sequence: CASSLSPVVGPNSPLHF.

As to this clone: Other DNA sequences within the sample encode an identical CDR3. The rearrangement uses TRBV10-3 and TRBJ2-6; no reliable D call. V was trimmed by 2 bases and J by 4 bases, leaving 6 bases between them. The CDR3 contains 14 residues. CDR1 and CDR2 (germline): ENHRY, SYGVKD. CDR3 region: CAISEGTGANVLTF. The CDR3 coding sequence is TGTGCCATCAGTGAGGGAACCGGGGCCAACGTCCTGACTTTC.

The CDR3 loop is CASSLVYSSYEQYF. DNA of the CDR3: TGTGCCAGCAGCTTAGTGTACAGCTCCTACGAGCAGTACTTC. This rearrangement joins TRBV11-2 to TRBJ2-7; D remains unclear. Looked up from germline, CDR1 is SGHAT and CDR2 is FQNNGV. The V end was cut by 1 base, the J end by 0 bases, with 7 bases between. This CDR3 is 14 amino acids long.

This clone was detected only once. The chain joins TRBV28 to TRBJ1-2; TRBD1 aligns across 7 bases. The V and J ends lost 5 bases and 8 bases, in that order; junction bases with no gene match: 14. The CDR3 runs to 15 residues. Per germline, CDR1 MDHEN and CDR2 SYDVKM. CDR3 DNA: TGTGCCAGCAGTCGTCCGACAGGGAGGTCGGGAGGCTACACCTTC. This codes for CASSRPTGRSGGYTF.

The V and J genes are TRBV5-1 and TRBJ2-6, with a tentative D call TRBD2 (6 bases). The CDR3 loop spans 17 amino acids. With 5 bases removed from V and 2 bases from J, the gap between germline ends came to 17 bases. Germline V gives CDR1 SGHRS, CDR2 YFSETQ. The chain's CDR3 is CASRDPGSPTGANVLTF. The CDR3 DNA follows: TGCGCCAGCAGGGACCCCGGGAGCCCCACTGGGGCCAACGTCCTGACTTTC. The entire variable domain, with the rest obtained from reference TRBV5-1 and TRBJ2-6, is as follows: KAGVTQTPRYLIKTRGQQVTLSCSPISGHRSVSWYQQTPGQGLQFLFEYFSETQRNKGNFPGRFSGRQFSNSRSEMNVSTLELGDSALYLCASRDPGSPTGANVLTFGAGSRLTVL.

This clone occurred once. The V gene is TRBV7-9, the J gene TRBJ2-1; D might be TRBD1 or TRBD2, each matching 5 bases. Trimming cost V 5 bases and J 9 bases, with 11 bases left between them. Germline loops: CDR1 SEHNR, CDR2 FQNEAQ (reference sequence). The CDR3 is 12 amino acids. This chain's CDR3 is CASSLDGGEQFF. The CDR3 DNA is TGTGCCAGCAGCCTAGATGGGGGTGAGCAGTTCTTC.

The gene calls are TRBV12-5 and TRBJ2-2; 13 bases fit TRBD2. The CDR3 sequence is 14 residues long. Germline V gene data show CDR1 as LGHNT and CDR2 as FRNRAP. V trimming: 6 bases; J trimming: 7 bases; junction bases outside the gene matches: 2. The CDR3 region has the DNA TGTGCTAGTGGGACTAGCGGGAGGTTCGGGGAGCTGTTTTTT. Translated, it gives CASGTSGRFGELFF. Supplemented by reference TRBV12-5 and TRBJ2-2, the full variable domain reads DARVTQTPRHKVTEMGQEVTMRCQPILGHNTVFWYRQTMMQGLELLAYFRNRAPLDDSGMPKDRFSAEMPDATLATLKIQPSEPRDSAVYFCASGTSGRFGELFFGEGSRLTVL.

The V gene is TRBV10-2, the J gene TRBJ1-4; D gene ambiguous. The CDR3 is 14 amino acids. CDR1 and CDR2 (germline): WSHSY, SAAADI. The V and J ends lost 9 bases and 0 bases respectively, with 11 bases between them. Written as DNA, the CDR3 is TGCGCCAGTTCTCAGGCGACAACTAATGAAAAACTGTTTTTT. Its protein product is CASSQATTNEKLFF.

The table lists this clone with a count of one. The rearrangement joins TRBV11-2 to TRBJ2-3; TRBD1 matches 9 bases. The J segment lost 4 bases and the V segment lost 5 bases, leaving 13 bases of the junction unmatched. This CDR3 region has 17 residues. Germline V lookup: CDR1 SGHAT, CDR2 FQNNGV. In DNA form, the CDR3 reads TGTGCCAGCAGCCTAATGACAGGGGGGTGGCATTCAGATACGCAGTATTTT. It translates to CASSLMTGGWHSDTQYF.

The rearrangement uses TRBV5-6 and TRBJ2-5; TRBD2 is a possible D gene (7 bases). The CDR3 spans 17 residues. Germline V lookup: CDR1 SGHDT, CDR2 YYEEEE. The V end was cut by 3 bases, the J end by 0 bases, with 18 bases between. Written as DNA, the CDR3 is TGTGCCAGCAGCTCAACAGGGACTAATTGGTACCAAGAGACCCAGTACTTC. Translated, it gives CASSSTGTNWYQETQYF.

The chain uses TRBV7-3 and TRBJ2-2; D might be TRBD2 (5 bases). CDR3 length: 14 residues. Trimming removed 5 bases at V and 6 bases at J, with 13 bases between. Germline assignment: CDR1 SGHTA and CDR2 FQGTGA. In DNA form, the CDR3 reads TGTGCCAGCAGCCCGCAGCGGCTCGCCGGGGAGCTGTTTTTT. Translating gives CASSPQRLAGELFF.

This clone was detected once. The chain recombines TRBV7-9 with TRBJ2-1; D may be TRBD2 (6 bases). V dropped 1 base and J dropped 12 bases, with 10 bases sitting between them. Germline V gene sequence: CDR1 SEHNR, CDR2 FQNEAQ (reference sequence). CDR3 size: 12 residues. The CDR3 sequence: CASSLGPEGQFF. The CDR3 DNA reads as TGTGCCAGCAGCTTAGGTCCGGAGGGGCAGTTCTTC.

V usage is TRBV12-1 and J usage is TRBJ1-6. TRBV12-1 is given as a pseudogene. The CDR3 is 15 residues long. The CDR3 DNA sequence: TGTGCCAGCAGCCAAGATCTACGTCCCAATTCACCCCTCCACTTT. Translating gives CASSQDLRPNSPLHF.

The chain combines TRBV6-6 with TRBJ1-3; 8 nucleotides agree with TRBD1. The CDR3 is 16 residues long. Trimming cost V 5 bases and J 0 bases; bases outside gene matches: 6. Germline V gene sequence: CDR1 MNHNY, CDR2 SVGAGI (reference sequence). CDR3 in DNA: TGTGCCAGCAGTACGGGACAGGCGACCTCTGGAAACACCATATATTTT. It yields the protein CASSTGQATSGNTIYF.

J is TRBJ2-5 and V is TRBV19; D is unresolved. This CDR3 has 14 residues. V was cut by 3 bases and J by 2 bases, with 10 bases left in between. Germline assignment: CDR1 LNHDA and CDR2 SQIVND (reference sequence). CDR3 nucleotide sequence: TGTGCCAGTAGTATGGGCAGAAAACAAGAGACCCAGTACTTC. This gives the protein CASSMGRKQETQYF.

The V call is TRBV6-1, the J call TRBJ1-2; D not certain. Germline CDR1 reads MNHNS; CDR2 reads SASEGT. The CDR3 is 12 amino acids. V lost 6 bases to trimming and J lost 8 bases, with 13 bases between them. The CDR3, as DNA: TGTGCCAGCAGCTACGAGACCCCCGGCTACACCTTC. Its translation is CASSYETPGYTF.

The chain links TRBV29-1 to TRBJ2-7; possibly TRBD1 or TRBD2 for D (5 bases each). V was clipped by 7 bases and J by 2 bases, with 15 bases between them. The length of the CDR3 is 13 residues. Per the germline V gene, CDR1 is SQVTM and CDR2 is ANQGSEA. DNA of the CDR3: TGCAGCGGGCAAGAGGGGCCGACCTACGAGCAGTACTTC. Protein sequence: CSGQEGPTYEQYF.

The V gene is TRBV7-2, the J gene TRBJ2-2, with 8 bases aligning to TRBD2. The germline CDR1 and CDR2 sequences are SGHTA and FQGNSA. V lost 3 bases to trimming and J lost 0 bases; unmatched junction nucleotides: 12. The CDR3 is 19 residues long. The CDR3 coding sequence is TGTGCCAGCAGCTTCTCCCAAACTGCGGGAGGCGCGAACACCGGGGAGCTGTTTTTT. It specifies CASSFSQTAGGANTGELFF.

The chain carries TRBV19 and TRBJ2-4; the match to TRBD1 covers 10 bases. The CDR3 covers 19 residues. V lost 6 bases, J lost 1 base, and 15 bases stayed unmatched. In germline, CDR1 is LNHDA, CDR2 SQIVND (reference sequence). This CDR3 is CASSLFRTGGGKAKNIQYF. In nucleotides, the CDR3 is TGTGCCAGTAGCCTATTTCGGACAGGGGGAGGAAAGGCCAAAAACATTCAGTACTTC.

J is TRBJ2-2 and V is TRBV30; TRBD2 agrees at 7 bases. CDR1 and CDR2 (germline): GTSNPN, SVGIG (reference sequence). This CDR3 has 14 amino acids. With 6 bases clipped from V and 2 bases from J, the junction kept 6 bases outside the gene matches. The CDR3, as DNA: TGTGCCTGTTCCCGGGACTACAACACCGGGGAGCTGTTTTTT. Protein sequence: CACSRDYNTGELFF.

V gene TRBV7-2 combines with J gene TRBJ2-5; D is undetermined. The CDR3 covers 14 residues. The germline V gene encodes CDR1 SGHTA and CDR2 FQGNSA. V was pared by 5 bases and J by 4 bases, with 14 bases between. The CDR3 DNA follows: TGTGCCAGCAGCCTACGAGCGAAACCAGAGACCCAGTACTTC. It is translated as CASSLRAKPETQYF.